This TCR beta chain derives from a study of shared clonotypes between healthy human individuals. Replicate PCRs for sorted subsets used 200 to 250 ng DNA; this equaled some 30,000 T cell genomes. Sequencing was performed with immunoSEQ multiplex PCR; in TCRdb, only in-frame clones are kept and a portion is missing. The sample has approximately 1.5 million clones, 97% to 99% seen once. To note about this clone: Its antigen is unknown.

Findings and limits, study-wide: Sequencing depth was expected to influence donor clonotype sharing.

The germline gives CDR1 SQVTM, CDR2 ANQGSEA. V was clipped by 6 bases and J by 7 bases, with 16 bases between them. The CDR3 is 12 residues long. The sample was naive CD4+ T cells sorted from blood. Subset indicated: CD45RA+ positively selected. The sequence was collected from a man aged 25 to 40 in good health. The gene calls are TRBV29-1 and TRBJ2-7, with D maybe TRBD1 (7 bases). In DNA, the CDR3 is TGCAGCGTCGAACAGGGGAGGAGGGAGCAGTACTTC. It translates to CSVEQGRREQYF.